This entry lists 24 T cell receptor beta chains sequenced from one sample in a study of blood T cell repertoires in COVID-19. Measured with immunoSEQ multiplex PCR; TCRdb has only the in-frame clones, and not every one. The sample has about 220,000 clones; 65% to 85% are singletons. Source material: PBMCs or T cells enriched from blood (not recorded which). The origin of the receptors is a woman in her forties who had recovered from COVID-19.

The rearrangement joins TRBV2 to TRBJ2-7; 8 bases map to TRBD2. The CDR3 is 15 residues long. Trimming at V came to 6 bases and at J to 2 bases, leaving 9 bases not matched to a gene. CDR1 is SNHLY, CDR2 FYNNEI, per germline. The CDR3 here is CASRGGVAGPYEQYF. The CDR3 DNA is TGTGCCAGCAGGGGAGGAGTAGCGGGACCCTACGAGCAGTACTTC.

The chain joins TRBV14 to TRBJ1-1, with TRBD1 as a possible D gene (5 bases). The CDR3 length is 17 residues. Germline assignment: CDR1 SGHDN and CDR2 FVKESK. V gave up 5 bases and J gave up 3 bases, with 22 bases separating them. CDR3 DNA: TGTGCCAGCAGCAAAGGCAGACAGAATGGGGTTGACACTGAAGCTTTCTTT. This translates into CASSKGRQNGVDTEAFF. Combining the CDR3 with reference TRBV14 and TRBJ1-1 gives the whole variable domain EAGVTQFPSHSVIEKGQTVTLRCDPISGHDNLYWYRRVMGKEIKFLLHFVKESKQDESGMPNNRFLAERTGGTYSTLKVQPAELEDSGVYFCASSKGRQNGVDTEAFFGQGTRLTVV.

The sample holds one count of this clone. The chain combines TRBV5-1 with TRBJ2-3; TRBD2 is a possible D gene (6 bases). Germline loops: CDR1 SGHRS, CDR2 YFSETQ. The ends were cut back, 6 bases at V and 1 base at J, with 9 bases in the middle. The CDR3 extends over 13 amino acids. The CDR3: CASTVAGTDTQYF. The CDR3 DNA follows: TGCGCCAGCACTGTAGCGGGCACAGATACGCAGTATTTT.

J is TRBJ1-2 and V is TRBV5-1; D remains unclear. The CDR3 length is 12 residues. V lost 4 bases to trimming and J lost 9 bases, with 13 bases between them. CDR1 SGHRS and CDR2 YFSETQ come from the germline V gene. This CDR3 reads CASSLAEDSYTF. As DNA, the CDR3 is TGCGCCAGCAGCCTGGCGGAGGATAGCTACACCTTC.

The chain is built from TRBV7-2 and TRBJ2-5, with a weak D call TRBD1 (5 bases). Germline lookup yields CDR1 SGHTA and CDR2 FQGNSA. V shed 1 base and J shed 5 bases, with 11 bases lying between them. CDR3 length: 14 residues. In nucleotides, the CDR3 is TGTGCCAGCAGCTTAGGACAGTCGGGTGAGACCCAGTACTTC. It specifies CASSLGQSGETQYF.

This clone was counted a few times. The genes are TRBV12-3 or TRBV12-4 and TRBJ2-6; TRBD1 is a possible D gene (6 bases). Trimming removed 2 bases from V and 14 bases from J, with 13 bases in between. The CDR3 consists of 13 residues. CDR3 in DNA: TGTGCCAGCAGTTTATCCAGGGGCTTATTCCTGACTTTC. Residues: CASSLSRGLFLTF.

This chain links TRBV6-1 with TRBJ1-5; no clear D gene. The CDR3 contains 14 residues. V lost 2 bases to trimming and J lost 0 bases, with 5 bases between them. Germline V gene data show CDR1 as MNHNS and CDR2 as SASEGT. CDR3 DNA sequence: TGTGCCAGCAGTGAACAGGATAGCAATCAGCCCCAGCATTTT. It codes for CASSEQDSNQPQHF.

The chain joins TRBV7-2 to TRBJ2-2; D gene unclear. The CDR3 sequence is 15 residues long. Trimming took 5 bases from V and 0 from J, leaving 10 bases between them. Per germline, CDR1 SGHTA and CDR2 FQGNSA. DNA of the CDR3: TGTGCCAGCAGCCAACTTAACTCGAACACCGGGGAGCTGTTTTTT. Translating gives CASSQLNSNTGELFF.

This sequence joins TRBV10-3 and TRBJ2-1; tentatively, D is TRBD1 (5 bases). There are 15 residues in the CDR3. Trimming removed 2 bases at V and 5 bases at J, with 13 bases between. In germline, CDR1 is ENHRY, CDR2 SYGVKD. Written as DNA, the CDR3 is TGTGCCATCAGTGAGGGGGCTAATCGAAACAATGAGCAGTTCTTC. Protein: CAISEGANRNNEQFF.

This chain links TRBV2 with TRBJ2-2, with D possibly TRBD2 on 5 matching bases. Germline CDR1 and CDR2: SNHLY and FYNNEI. V was pared by 3 bases and J by 5 bases, with 10 bases between. This CDR3 comprises 14 residues. The CDR3 DNA reads TGTGCCAGCAGTGAGGAGAGGGAAACCGGGGAGCTGTTTTTT. Protein product: CASSEERETGELFF.

The chain has TRBV18 and TRBJ1-4; no definite D call. Germline assignment: CDR1 KGHSH and CDR2 LQKENI. The ends were cut back, 5 bases at V and 0 bases at J, with 13 bases in the middle. The CDR3 consists of 16 residues. The CDR3 coding sequence is TGTGCCAGCTCAACGTATACTAGCGCAACTAATGAAAAACTGTTTTTT. Encoded protein: CASSTYTSATNEKLFF.

This chain uses TRBV6-5 with TRBJ1-1; D is perhaps TRBD1 (5 bases). The CDR3 has 13 amino acids. CDR1 is MNHEY, CDR2 SVGAGI, per germline. V was trimmed by 5 bases and J by 6 bases, leaving 13 bases between them. In DNA form, the CDR3 reads TGTGCCAGCAGTCGGACGGGGGACGCTGAAGCTTTCTTT. Translated: CASSRTGDAEAFF.

This clone was recorded only once. This sequence joins TRBV18 and TRBJ1-1; 11 positions agree with TRBD1. The CDR3 loop spans 15 amino acids. CDR1 and CDR2 (germline): KGHSH, LQKENI. The junction had 7 bases not matched to a gene; V was cut back by 4 bases and J by 6 bases. CDR3 region: CASSLVGQGVSEAFF. CDR3 coding DNA: TGTGCCAGCTCACTGGTGGGACAGGGGGTTTCTGAAGCTTTCTTT.

This rearrangement joins TRBV10-1 to TRBJ2-2, with 7 bases fitting TRBD1. V trimming: 7 bases; J trimming: 1 base; junction bases outside the gene matches: 12. CDR1 and CDR2 from the germline V gene are WNHNN and SYGVQD (reference sequence). CDR3 length equals 17 residues. The CDR3 region has the DNA TGCGCCAGCATGCTATTTCGACAGGGAGAGAACACCGGGGAGCTGTTTTTT. It codes for CASMLFRQGENTGELFF.

This rearrangement joins TRBV28 to TRBJ2-5, with D possibly matching TRBD1 (5 bases). The V gene's germline CDR1 is MDHEN and CDR2 SYDVKM. Between the trimmed V and J ends, which lost 5 bases and 1 base, there was a span of 14 bases. The CDR3 runs to 15 residues. This CDR3 reads CASSPPDRAQETQYF. Written as DNA, the CDR3 is TGTGCCAGCAGTCCTCCCGACAGAGCCCAAGAGACCCAGTACTTC.

The chain employs TRBV7-9 and TRBJ2-7, with D uncertain. The CDR3 length is 12 residues. The germline V gene has CDR1 SEHNR and CDR2 FQNEAQ (reference sequence). The ends were cut back, 1 base at V and 5 bases at J, with 6 bases in the middle. The CDR3 loop is CASSLGSDEQYF. Here the CDR3 DNA reads TGTGCCAGCAGCTTAGGGTCGGACGAGCAGTACTTC.

This sequence joins TRBV6-6 and TRBJ2-7, with 14 bases matching TRBD2. Germline V CDR1 and CDR2: MNHNY, SVGAGI (reference sequence). This CDR3 spans 14 amino acids. Germline trimming cut 5 bases from V and 7 bases from J; bases unmatched to any gene: 4. The CDR3 is CASSGTSGRGEQYF. The CDR3 DNA sequence: TGTGCCAGCAGTGGGACTAGCGGGAGAGGGGAGCAGTACTTC.

This clone was counted a single time. V is TRBV29-1 and J is TRBJ2-7; 8 bases fit TRBD2. The CDR3 sequence is 12 residues long. Trimming cost V 7 bases and J 4 bases; bases outside gene matches: 6. CDR1 and CDR2 (germline): SQVTM, ANQGSEA. The CDR3 here is CSATPGGYEQYF. The CDR3 nucleotides are TGCAGCGCCACACCGGGAGGGTACGAGCAGTACTTC.

The chain recombines TRBV10-2 with TRBJ1-2; 9 nucleotides agree with TRBD1. The V segment lost 3 bases and the J segment 7 bases; nucleotides outside the gene matches: 6. The CDR3 totals 14 residues. Germline V gene data show CDR1 as WSHSY and CDR2 as SAAADI. CDR3 amino acids: CASSDPGQGSGYTF. In DNA form, the CDR3 reads TGCGCCAGCAGTGACCCGGGACAGGGAAGTGGCTACACCTTC.

The rearrangement links TRBV6-4 to TRBJ1-5; a weak D match, TRBD1 (6 bases). V was pared by 3 bases and J by 7 bases, with 10 bases between. Germline-derived CDR1 and CDR2 are MRHNA and SNTAGT. CDR3 length: 13 amino acids. CDR3 DNA: TGTGCCAGCAGTGAGAAGGGGGGGCAGCCCCAGCATTTT. This translates into CASSEKGGQPQHF.

This sequence joins TRBV19 and TRBJ1-4; 8 bases line up with TRBD1. Germline assignment: CDR1 LNHDA and CDR2 SQIVND (reference sequence). The trim removed 4 bases at V and 5 bases at J, leaving 6 bases unmatched. CDR3 size: 15 residues. CDR3 sequence (DNA): TGTGCCAGTAGTAGTCCGGGACAGGTGAATGAAAAACTGTTTTTT. Translation gives CASSSPGQVNEKLFF.

The V gene is TRBV5-4, the J gene TRBJ2-1; D may be TRBD2 (5 bases). V lost 0 bases, J lost 3 bases, and 7 bases lay in between. Germline CDR1 is SGHNT and CDR2 is YYREEE (reference sequence). This CDR3 is 14 amino acids long. For the CDR3, the DNA is TGTGCCAGCAGCTTGGCGGGAAACTACAATGAGCAGTTCTTC. Its protein is CASSLAGNYNEQFF.

The rearrangement links TRBV12-3 or TRBV12-4 to TRBJ2-1, with a possible D match to TRBD2 (5 bases). This CDR3 has 13 amino acids. V was cut by 8 bases and J by 0 bases, with 8 bases left in between. The CDR3 coding sequence is TGTGCCAGCCGGCTAGCCTCCTACAATGAGCAGTTCTTC. It translates to CASRLASYNEQFF.

The chain uses TRBV5-1 and TRBJ2-3; 9 nucleotides align to TRBD1. Germline V gene sequence: CDR1 SGHRS, CDR2 YFSETQ. The CDR3 has 15 amino acids. The V segment lost 4 bases and the J segment 1 base; nucleotides outside the gene matches: 4. For the CDR3, the DNA is TGCGCCAGCAGCCCCCGGACAGGGGGCACAGATACGCAGTATTTT. Translated, it gives CASSPRTGGTDTQYF.